The entry that follows covers one T cell receptor beta chain sequence. Other DNA sequences in the same sample also yield this CDR3. This record comes from a study of blood T cell repertoires in COVID-19. The overall study: The United States, Italy and Spain provided the acute and convalescent COVID-19 samples.

Assay used: immunoSEQ multiplex PCR; TCRdb lists only in-frame clones, some missing. The data contain a few hundred thousand clones, about 90% of them singletons. V was pared by 3 bases and J by 4 bases, with 6 bases between. The CDR3 covers 12 residues. Self-reported history from a screening survey and questionnaire set each donor's cohort. The TCR originated in a man aged 18 to 35 who had recovered from COVID-19. The genes are TRBV12-3 or TRBV12-4 and TRBJ1-1, with unresolved D. Sequencing was carried out using PBMCs or T cells enriched from blood (not recorded which). CDR3 residues: CASSFSGTEAFF. The CDR3 coding sequence is TGTGCCAGCAGTTTTAGCGGCACTGAAGCTTTCTTT.